These T cell receptor beta chains were read from a single sample in a study of shared clonotypes between healthy human individuals. Some clones are missing from TCRdb's copy, which holds only in-frame ones; the method was immunoSEQ multiplex PCR. The table shows more than 550,000 clones, with around 90% occurring only once. The sample consisted of naive CD8+ T cells sorted from blood. These receptors were obtained from a man aged 25-45 years in good health. The CDR3 runs from the conserved cysteine through the conserved F or W. A D gene is named only where the DNA matches it firmly. Where a row states a size, it is once, few, many or the class of an expanded clone; other rows omit it.

V gene	clone size	D gene	J gene	CDR3 DNA	CDR3 protein
TRBV11-2	-	-	TRBJ2-3	TGTGCCAGCAGCCTAGTTTCTGGCCGGGACTTCACAGATACGCAGTATTTT	CASSLVSGRDFTDTQYF
TRBV10-3	many	TRBD2	TRBJ2-7	TGTGCCATCAGTGAGGCAGCGGGAGGTTACGAGCAGTACTTC	CAISEAAGGYEQYF
TRBV14	-	-	TRBJ2-7	TGTGCCAGCAGCCAAGTGTTAAGTCTCTACGAGCAGTACTTC	CASSQVLSLYEQYF
TRBV7-2	-	TRBD2	TRBJ2-1	TGTGCCAGCAGCTTATCAGCGGGATACAATGAGCAGTTCTTC	CASSLSAGYNEQFF
TRBV5-8	-	TRBD2	TRBJ2-1	TGTGCCAGCAGCTCGACTAGCGGGAGGTTGAGCTCCTACAATGAGCAGTTCTTC	CASSSTSGRLSSYNEQFF
TRBV28	-	TRBD2	TRBJ2-3	TGTGCCAGCATATTGAGCGGGAGCTCAGATACGCAGTATTTT	CASILSGSSDTQYF
TRBV6-1	-	-	TRBJ2-7	TGTGCCAGCAGTGAATCCGGCTACGAGCAGTACTTC	CASSESGYEQYF
TRBV28	-	-	TRBJ2-7	TGTGCCAGCAGTTTGGTTGGCGGAAGTAAAACCTACGAGCAGTACTTC	CASSLVGGSKTYEQYF
TRBV14	once	TRBD1	TRBJ2-7	TGTGCCAGCAGCCACTTAGCCGGGGACAGCACCTACGAGCAGTACTTC	CASSHLAGDSTYEQYF
TRBV7-3	once	TRBD2	TRBJ2-4	TGTGCCAGCAGCTTAACAGGGAGGGAGAAGGGCAAAAACATTCAGTACTTC	CASSLTGREKGKNIQYF
TRBV27	-	-	TRBJ2-7	TGTGCCAGCAGTTTAGGGCGGTTTTACGAGCAGTACTTC	CASSLGRFYEQYF
TRBV7-9	once	-	TRBJ2-7	TGTGCCAGCAGCCCACCCTACCATTACGAGCAGTACTTC	CASSPPYHYEQYF
TRBV4-3	-	TRBD2	TRBJ2-1	TGCGCCAGCCTCCCTCGGGCTAGCGGGGGGCGCGATGAGCAGTTCTTC	CASLPRASGGRDEQFF
TRBV5-5	-	-	TRBJ2-5	TGTGCCAGCAGCCTCCTGCAGCTAGAGACCCAGTACTTC	CASSLLQLETQYF
TRBV2	-	TRBD1	TRBJ2-1	TGTGCCAGAGCCGGGACAGGGGCTTACAATGAGCAGTTCTTC	CARAGTGAYNEQFF
TRBV7-9	-	-	TRBJ2-7	TGTGCCAGCAGCTCGACTTCCTCCTACGAGCAGTACTTC	CASSSTSSYEQYF
TRBV2	-	TRBD2	TRBJ2-7	TGTGCCAGCAGTGAAGGAGCGGGAGGAGTGTACGAGCAGTACTTC	CASSEGAGGVYEQYF
TRBV4-2	-	TRBD1	TRBJ1-2	TGTGCCAGCAGCCAAGATTGGGGACAGCTCGCGGGCTATGGCTACACCTTC	CASSQDWGQLAGYGYTF
TRBV27	once	TRBD2	TRBJ2-7	TGTGCCAGCAGTGATACCAGACTAGCGGGAGACGAGCAGTACTTC	CASSDTRLAGDEQYF
TRBV7-8	-	-	TRBJ2-2	TGTGCCAGCAGCTTACCGTCCCAGGGAAGGGACACCGGGGAGCTGTTTTTT	CASSLPSQGRDTGELFF
TRBV27	-	TRBD2	TRBJ2-5	TGTGCCAGCAGTTCGGGACTAGCGGGAGAGACCCAGTACTTC	CASSSGLAGETQYF
TRBV27	-	TRBD1	TRBJ1-5	TGTGCCAGCAGCCGAGACAGGGGCGGGCAGCCCCAGCATTTT	CASSRDRGGQPQHF
TRBV28	-	-	TRBJ1-2	TGTGCCAGCAGAGAAAAAGGGCACAACCTGCATTATGGCTACACCTTC	CASREKGHNLHYGYTF
TRBV15	-	-	TRBJ2-1	TGTGCCACCAGCAGAAGAGATAGCTCCTACAATGAGCAGTTCTTC	CATSRRDSSYNEQFF
TRBV29-1	-	-	TRBJ2-7	TGCAGCGTTGTCTCGGGGGTCCCTGTCGAGCAGTACTTC	CSVVSGVPVEQYF
TRBV11-2	once	-	TRBJ1-2	TGTGCCAGCAGCTTAGGGGTGGACGGACGCTATGGCTACACCTTC	CASSLGVDGRYGYTF
TRBV6-6	-	TRBD1	TRBJ1-2	TGTGCCACCCTCGGGGGCCGGGACAGTATCTTACATGGCTACACCTTC	CATLGGRDSILHGYTF
TRBV4-1	-	-	TRBJ1-1	TGCGCCAGCAGCCAATTTAGGGCAAACACTGAAGCTTTCTTT	CASSQFRANTEAFF
TRBV10-3	-	TRBD1	TRBJ2-2	TGTGCCATCCAGCCGGGACAGGGCTTCACCGGGGAGCTGTTTTTT	CAIQPGQGFTGELFF
TRBV14	-	-	TRBJ2-1	TGTGCCAGCAGCCAAGAGCAACTAGCCAATGAGCAGTTCTTC	CASSQEQLANEQFF
TRBV11-2	-	-	TRBJ1-2	TGTGCCAGCAGCTTAGCGCCGACATGGGAGGGTGGCTACACCTTC	CASSLAPTWEGGYTF
TRBV6-5	-	-	TRBJ1-1	TGTGCCAGCAGTCGGTCCCAAAGCACCGGGACAGAAGCTTTCTTT	CASSRSQSTGTEAFF
TRBV15	once	-	TRBJ1-1	TGTGCCACAGCCGTAGGGGCGAACACTGAAGCTTTCTTT	CATAVGANTEAFF
TRBV7-9	-	-	TRBJ2-2	TGTGCCAGCAGCACCCCTAACACCGGGGAGCTGTTTTTT	CASSTPNTGELFF
TRBV15	-	TRBD2	TRBJ2-7	TGTGCCACCAGCAGAGATGGGGAGGGGTTATACGAGCAGTACTTC	CATSRDGEGLYEQYF
TRBV21-1	-	-	TRBJ1-5	TGTGCCAGCAGCAAACGGGGATCGAATCAGCCCCAGCATTTT	CASSKRGSNQPQHF
TRBV4-1	-	-	TRBJ2-1	TGCGCCAGCAGCCAAGAAGGGGGTGGGTACAATGAGCAGTTCTTC	CASSQEGGGYNEQFF
TRBV21-1	-	-	TRBJ2-1	TGTGCCAGCAGCCTGTCACAGGGCCAAAACTCCTACAATGAGCAGTTCTTC	CASSLSQGQNSYNEQFF
TRBV4-1	-	-	TRBJ1-1	TGCGCCAGCAGGGGGGACAAGAACACTGAAGCTTTCTTT	CASRGDKNTEAFF
TRBV7-2	-	TRBD2	TRBJ2-3	TGTGCCAGCAGCTTACCCCTAGCGGGAGCAGCAGATACGCAGTATTTT	CASSLPLAGAADTQYF
TRBV27	-	-	TRBJ1-1	TGTGCCAGCAAGGTCGGGGGGATTGGGGCTGAAGCTTTCTTT	CASKVGGIGAEAFF
TRBV5-1	-	-	TRBJ2-7	TGCGCCAGCAGCTTGGGGACACAATACGAGCAGTACTTC	CASSLGTQYEQYF
TRBV7-9	-	-	TRBJ2-3	TGTGCCAGCAGCTTCTTTGGAGGGGGTCGTGATACGCAGTATTTT	CASSFFGGGRDTQYF
TRBV30	-	-	TRBJ2-3	TGTGCCTGGAGTAAGGTACGGACAGATACGCAGTATTTT	CAWSKVRTDTQYF
TRBV6-5	-	TRBD2	TRBJ2-1	TGTGCCAGCAGTTACAAGCGGGAGGGTCCCAATGAGCAGTTCTTC	CASSYKREGPNEQFF
TRBV27	-	-	TRBJ2-2	TGTGCCAGCAGGCCCGGGGCGAACACCGGGGAGCTGTTTTTT	CASRPGANTGELFF
TRBV6-1	-	-	TRBJ1-1	TGTGCCAGCAGTGAAGAGGGACTTGTGAGTACCACCCTTAACACTGAAGCTTTCTTT	CASSEEGLVSTTLNTEAFF
TRBV27	-	TRBD1	TRBJ1-2	TGTGCCAGCAGGGGACAGGGGGCCAGCTACACCTTC	CASRGQGASYTF
TRBV9	-	TRBD1	TRBJ2-7	TGTGCCAGCAGCGCAGCTCGAGACAGGGAACGCGAGCAGTACTTC	CASSAARDREREQYF
TRBV4-1	-	-	TRBJ1-1	TGCGCCAGCAGCCTCTATCCCAGGGTGGACACTGAAGCTTTCTTT	CASSLYPRVDTEAFF
TRBV7-2	-	TRBD1	TRBJ2-7	TGTGCCAGCAGCAAGCCGGGACAGTCCTACGAGCAGTACTTC	CASSKPGQSYEQYF
TRBV7-9	few	-	TRBJ2-7	TGTGCCAGCAGCTTAGGCCTGGCCTACGACGAGCAGTACTTC	CASSLGLAYDEQYF
TRBV7-9	-	-	TRBJ2-5	TGTGCCAGCAGCCCCCAGGACATCCAAGAGACCCAGTACTTC	CASSPQDIQETQYF
TRBV7-2	-	-	TRBJ1-3	TGTGCCAGCAGCTTAGGAGGGGGAAATGGAAACACCATATATTTT	CASSLGGGNGNTIYF